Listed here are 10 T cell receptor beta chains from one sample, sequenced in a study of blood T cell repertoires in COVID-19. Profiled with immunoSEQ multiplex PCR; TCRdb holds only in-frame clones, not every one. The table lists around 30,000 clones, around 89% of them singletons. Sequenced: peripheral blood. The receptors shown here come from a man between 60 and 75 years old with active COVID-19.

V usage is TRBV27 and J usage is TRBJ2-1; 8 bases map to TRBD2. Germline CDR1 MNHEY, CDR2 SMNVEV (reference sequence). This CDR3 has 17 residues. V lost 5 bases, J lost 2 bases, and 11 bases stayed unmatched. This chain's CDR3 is CASSPSQTSAAYNEQFF. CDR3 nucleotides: TGTGCCAGCAGTCCCTCCCAGACTAGCGCCGCCTACAATGAGCAGTTCTTC.

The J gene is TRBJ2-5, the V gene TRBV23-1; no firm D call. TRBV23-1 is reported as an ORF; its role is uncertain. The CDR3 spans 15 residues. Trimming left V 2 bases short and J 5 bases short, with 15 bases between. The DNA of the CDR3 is TGCGCCAGCAGTCAACGGCAGACCAGCGAGGAGACCCAGTACTTC. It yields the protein CASSQRQTSEETQYF.

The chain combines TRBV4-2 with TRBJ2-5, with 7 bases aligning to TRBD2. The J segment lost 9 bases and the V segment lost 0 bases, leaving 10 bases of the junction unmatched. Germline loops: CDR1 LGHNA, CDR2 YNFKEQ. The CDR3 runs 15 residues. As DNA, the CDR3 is TGTGCCAGCAGCCAAGAAGGAGCGGGCCGGGGGGCCCAGTACTTC. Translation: CASSQEGAGRGAQYF.

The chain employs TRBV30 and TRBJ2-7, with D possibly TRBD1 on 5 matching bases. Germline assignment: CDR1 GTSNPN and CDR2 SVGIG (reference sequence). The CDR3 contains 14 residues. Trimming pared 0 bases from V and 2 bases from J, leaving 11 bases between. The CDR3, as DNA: TGTGCCTGGAGTGTATGGGGCCTTACCTACGAGCAGTACTTC. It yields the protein CAWSVWGLTYEQYF.

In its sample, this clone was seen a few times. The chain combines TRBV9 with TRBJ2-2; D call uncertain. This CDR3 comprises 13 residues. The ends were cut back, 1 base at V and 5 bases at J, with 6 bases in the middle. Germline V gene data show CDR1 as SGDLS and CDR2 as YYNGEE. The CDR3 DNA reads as TGTGCCAGCAGCGTACTACGGACCGGGGAGCTGTTTTTT. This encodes CASSVLRTGELFF.

CDR3 region: CASSTRDRVGNIQYF. CDR3 sequence (DNA): TGTGCCAGCAGTACCCGGGACAGGGTGGGGAACATTCAGTACTTC. The rearrangement uses TRBV6-5 and TRBJ2-4; 9 nucleotides match TRBD1. With 5 bases clipped from V and 7 bases from J, the junction kept 9 bases outside the gene matches. The CDR3 is made up of 15 amino acids. From germline, CDR1 is MNHEY and CDR2 SVGAGI.

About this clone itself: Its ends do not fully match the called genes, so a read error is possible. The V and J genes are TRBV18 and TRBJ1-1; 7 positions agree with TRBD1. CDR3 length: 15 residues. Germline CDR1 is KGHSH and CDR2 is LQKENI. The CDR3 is CASSSKMGQNSEAFF. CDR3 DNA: TGTGCCAGCTCATCCAAAATGGGACAGAACTCTGAAGCTTTCTTT. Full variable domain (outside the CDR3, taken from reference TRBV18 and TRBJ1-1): NAGVMQNPRHLVRRRGQEARLRCSPMKGHSHVYWYRQLPEEGLKFMVYLQKENIIDESGMPKERFSAEFPKEGPSILRIQQVVRGDSAAYFCASSSKMGQNSEAFFGQGTRLTVV.

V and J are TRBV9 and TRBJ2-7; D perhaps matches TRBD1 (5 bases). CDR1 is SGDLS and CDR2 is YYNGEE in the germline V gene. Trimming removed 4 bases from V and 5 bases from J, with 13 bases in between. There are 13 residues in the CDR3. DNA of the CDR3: TGTGCCAGCAGCACTGAAAACAGGAACGAGCAGTACTTC. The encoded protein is CASSTENRNEQYF.

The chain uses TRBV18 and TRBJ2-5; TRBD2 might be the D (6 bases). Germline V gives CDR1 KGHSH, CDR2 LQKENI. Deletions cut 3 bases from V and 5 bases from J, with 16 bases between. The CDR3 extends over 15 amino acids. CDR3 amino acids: CASSPRENPGETQYF. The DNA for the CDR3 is TGTGCCAGCTCACCCCGGGAGAACCCCGGGGAGACCCAGTACTTC.

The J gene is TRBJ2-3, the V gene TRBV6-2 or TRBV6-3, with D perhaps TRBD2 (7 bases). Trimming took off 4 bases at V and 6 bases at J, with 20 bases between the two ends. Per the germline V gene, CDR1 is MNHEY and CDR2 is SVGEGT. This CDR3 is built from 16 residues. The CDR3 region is CASSWVRGGATDTQYF. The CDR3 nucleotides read TGTGCCAGCAGTTGGGTTCGAGGGGGGGCCACGGATACGCAGTATTTT.